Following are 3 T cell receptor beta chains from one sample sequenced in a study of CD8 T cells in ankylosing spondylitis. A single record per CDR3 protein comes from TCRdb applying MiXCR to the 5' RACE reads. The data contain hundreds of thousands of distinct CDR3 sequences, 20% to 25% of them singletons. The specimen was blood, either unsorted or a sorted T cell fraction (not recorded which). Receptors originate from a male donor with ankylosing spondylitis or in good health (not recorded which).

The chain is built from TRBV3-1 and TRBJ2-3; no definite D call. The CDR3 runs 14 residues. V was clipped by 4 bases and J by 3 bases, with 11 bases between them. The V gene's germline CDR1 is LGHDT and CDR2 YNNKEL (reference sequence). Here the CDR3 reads CASSPFSSTDTQYF. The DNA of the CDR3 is TGTGCCAGCAGCCCCTTTTCTTCTACAGATACGCAGTATTTT.

CDR3 region: CASSFVGIYEQYF. In nucleotides, the CDR3 is TGCGCCAGCAGCTTCGTGGGGATCTACGAGCAGTACTTC. The rearrangement uses TRBV5-1 and TRBJ2-7; D call uncertain. V was clipped by 2 bases and J by 3 bases, with 9 bases between them. This CDR3 is built from 13 residues. Germline CDR1 and CDR2: SGHRS and YFSETQ.

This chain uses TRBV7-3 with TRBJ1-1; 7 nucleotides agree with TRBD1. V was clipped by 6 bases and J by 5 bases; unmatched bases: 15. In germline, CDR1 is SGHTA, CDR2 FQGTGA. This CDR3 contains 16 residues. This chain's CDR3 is CASRQTGTGSRTEAFF. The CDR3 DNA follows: TGTGCCAGCAGACAGACAGGGACCGGGTCGAGAACTGAAGCTTTCTTT.